The 10 T cell receptor beta chains below were found in one sample sequenced in a study of shared clonotypes between healthy human individuals. The method was immunoSEQ multiplex PCR; TCRdb's version includes in-frame clones alone and lacks a portion of them. The repertoire holds over a million clones, with 98% to 99% as singletons. The sequenced material came from naive CD4+ T cells sorted from blood. Subset noted: CD45RA+ positively selected. These receptors originate from a man under 40 in good health.

This chain links TRBV15 with TRBJ2-7; 10 bases are shared with TRBD1. Germline CDR1 is LNHNV and CDR2 is YYDKDF (reference sequence). Trimming removed 3 bases from V and 5 bases from J; junction bases left unmatched: 10. CDR3 size: 16 residues. The CDR3 is CATSSLVGQGPDEQYF. The DNA for the CDR3 is TGTGCCACCAGCAGTTTAGTGGGACAGGGGCCGGACGAGCAGTACTTC.

The J gene is TRBJ2-7, the V gene TRBV7-8, with a weak D call TRBD1 (6 bases). Germline V gives CDR1 SGHVS, CDR2 FQNEAQ. The CDR3 consists of 16 residues. The ends were cut back, 1 base at V and 2 bases at J, with 15 bases in the middle. This CDR3 reads CASSLGSNRATYEQYF. Written as DNA, the CDR3 is TGTGCCAGCAGCTTAGGAAGCAACAGGGCCACCTACGAGCAGTACTTC.

The chain recombines TRBV28 with TRBJ2-7; tentative D call: TRBD1 (6 bases). Germline CDR1 and CDR2: MDHEN and SYDVKM. This CDR3 has 13 residues. Trimming pared 6 bases from V and 1 base from J, leaving 10 bases between. CDR3 residues: CASSGDTSYEQYF. The CDR3 region has the DNA TGTGCCAGCAGCGGGGACACATCCTACGAGCAGTACTTC.

A remark on this clone: Distinct nucleotide sequences in the sample also encode this CDR3. The chain is built from TRBV7-2 and TRBJ2-3; no reliable D call. V gave up 1 base and J gave up 2 bases, with 4 bases separating them. Germline CDR1 and CDR2: SGHTA and FQGNSA. The CDR3 length is 13 residues. CDR3 loop: CASSLGSTDTQYF. CDR3 DNA sequence: TGTGCCAGCAGCTTAGGTTCCACAGATACGCAGTATTTT.

The chain recombines TRBV7-9 with TRBJ2-3; D may be TRBD2 (5 bases). Germline assignment: CDR1 SEHNR and CDR2 FQNEAQ (reference sequence). There are 14 residues in the CDR3. V gave up 2 bases and J gave up 1 base, with 7 bases separating them. CDR3 coding DNA: TGTGCCAGCAGCTTAAGTAGCGGCACAGATACGCAGTATTTT. The encoded protein is CASSLSSGTDTQYF.

This chain links TRBV11-3 with TRBJ2-2; D is ambiguous. CDR1 SGHNT and CDR2 YENEEA come from the germline V gene. Trimming removed 2 bases from V and 8 bases from J, with 9 bases in between. The CDR3 totals 13 residues. CDR3 DNA: TGTGCCAGCAGCTTAAAGGGAACTGGGGAGCTGTTTTTT. It codes for CASSLKGTGELFF.

This chain connects TRBV5-8 to TRBJ2-7; D unclear. The CDR3 loop spans 12 amino acids. Germline CDR1 reads SGHTS; CDR2 reads YDEGEE. V lost 4 bases, J lost 6 bases, and 11 bases lay in between. Written as DNA, the CDR3 is TGTGCCAGCAGCCCGTATAGGAGCGAGCAGTACTTC. Encoded protein: CASSPYRSEQYF.

The gene calls are TRBV15 and TRBJ2-3; 7 bases agree with TRBD1. This CDR3 comprises 13 residues. Trimming took 3 bases from V and 9 from J; bases not matched to a gene: 6. CDR1 LNHNV and CDR2 YYDKDF come from the germline V gene (reference sequence). Here the CDR3 DNA reads TGTGCCACCAGCAGTGTCGACAGGGCCACGCAGTATTTT. It encodes CATSSVDRATQYF.

The CDR3 nucleotides read TGTGCCAGCATTGCCAGGCGACAAGAGACCCAGTACTTC. The encoded protein is CASIARRQETQYF. The chain carries TRBV2 and TRBJ2-5, with D unresolved. CDR1 is SNHLY and CDR2 is FYNNEI in the germline V gene. This CDR3 is built from 13 residues. V was clipped by 7 bases and J by 2 bases, with 11 bases between them.

The chain uses TRBV5-5 and TRBJ2-3; D unresolved. V was pared by 0 bases and J by 4 bases, with 12 bases between. Germline V gives CDR1 SGHKS, CDR2 YYEKEE (reference sequence). The CDR3 contains 15 residues. CDR3 sequence reads: CASSLEPVRADTQYF. The CDR3 region has the DNA TGTGCCAGCAGCTTGGAACCGGTAAGGGCAGATACGCAGTATTTT.